One sample yielded the 25 T cell receptor beta chains listed below, sequenced in a study of cytomegalovirus exposure and HLA in healthy donors. Vbeta (60) and Jbeta (13) primers were used in the PCR. This table comes from immunoSEQ multiplex PCR, and its TCRdb copy is limited to in-frame clones, with some not included. In the table there are a few hundred thousand clones, 60% to 85% of which are singletons. The sequenced sample consisted of PBMCs. The receptors shown here come from a man aged 35 to 55 in good health and CMV-seronegative.

This sequence joins TRBV18 and TRBJ2-3; D is uncertain. The ends were cut back, 3 bases at V and 3 bases at J, with 10 bases in the middle. The CDR3 contains 14 residues. Germline V lookup: CDR1 KGHSH, CDR2 LQKENI. CDR3 amino acids: CASSPPGPTDTQYF. Here the CDR3 DNA reads TGTGCCAGCTCACCTCCTGGGCCTACAGATACGCAGTATTTT. The full variable domain, its missing parts supplied by reference TRBV18 and TRBJ2-3, is NAGVMQNPRHLVRRRGQEARLRCSPMKGHSHVYWYRQLPEEGLKFMVYLQKENIIDESGMPKERFSAEFPKEGPSILRIQQVVRGDSAAYFCASSPPGPTDTQYFGPGTRLTVL.

The chain carries TRBV7-6 and TRBJ1-4, with D unclear. V was shortened by 2 bases and J by 4 bases, with 17 bases between the two germline ends. Germline V gene sequence: CDR1 SGHVS, CDR2 FNYEAQ. This CDR3 is 17 amino acids long. The CDR3 bases are TGTGCCAGCAGCTTATACGGCGGTAAGGCGTTTAATGAAAAACTGTTTTTT. This encodes CASSLYGGKAFNEKLFF.

The chain combines TRBV27 with TRBJ2-3; possible D gene TRBD2, 6 bases. CDR1 MNHEY and CDR2 SMNVEV come from the germline V gene (reference sequence). Deletions cut 5 bases from V and 3 bases from J, with 9 bases between. The CDR3 consists of 13 residues. The CDR3 protein is CASSPAGTDTQYF. The CDR3 nucleotides are TGTGCCAGCAGTCCCGCGGGGACAGATACGCAGTATTTT.

The sample holds one count of this clone. The V gene is TRBV4-1, the J gene TRBJ2-6; D uncertain. Trimming took 2 bases from V and 0 from J, leaving 5 bases between them. CDR3 length: 15 amino acids. Germline V CDR1 and CDR2: MGHRA, YSYEKL. CDR3 in DNA: TGCGCCAGCAGCCAAACTGGCTCTGGGGCCAACGTCCTGACTTTC. Translation gives CASSQTGSGANVLTF.

V gene TRBV5-4 combines with J gene TRBJ2-1; TRBD1 is a possible D gene (6 bases). V was shortened by 4 bases and J by 7 bases, with 12 bases between the two germline ends. The CDR3 has 13 amino acids. Germline CDR1 and CDR2: SGHNT and YYREEE (reference sequence). CDR3 nucleotides: TGTGCCAGCAGCGACTTAACAGGGAATGAGCAGTTCTTC. This gives the protein CASSDLTGNEQFF.

V and J are TRBV2 and TRBJ2-3; perhaps TRBD1 as D (5 bases). The CDR3 extends over 13 amino acids. Trimming cost V 4 bases and J 3 bases, with 8 bases left between them. Germline CDR1 and CDR2: SNHLY and FYNNEI. CDR3 protein: CASSARETDTQYF. DNA of the CDR3: TGTGCCAGCAGTGCCAGGGAAACAGATACGCAGTATTTT.

V gene TRBV27 combines with J gene TRBJ2-7; D perhaps matches TRBD1 (6 bases). The CDR3 contains 14 residues. Germline V gene data show CDR1 as MNHEY and CDR2 as SMNVEV (reference sequence). Trimming took off 1 base at V and 6 bases at J, with 13 bases between the two ends. As DNA, the CDR3 is TGTGCCAGCAGTTTATTTGGGCTACAGGGCGAGCAGTACTTC. It translates to CASSLFGLQGEQYF.

The chain combines TRBV5-4 with TRBJ1-1, with 7 bases lining up with TRBD1. J lost 4 bases, V lost 2 bases, and 5 bases had no gene match. The length of the CDR3 is 14 residues. Germline-derived CDR1 and CDR2 are SGHNT and YYREEE (reference sequence). The CDR3 sequence: CASSLQGPLTEAFF. The DNA for the CDR3 is TGTGCCAGCAGCTTACAGGGGCCCCTCACTGAAGCTTTCTTT.

This clone has a single count. Additional DNA sequences in this sample encode the identical CDR3. The CDR3 here is CSVRASGSYEQYF. The DNA of the CDR3 is TGCAGCGTTAGGGCTAGCGGCTCCTACGAGCAGTACTTC. The chain couples TRBV29-1 to TRBJ2-7, with TRBD2 matching over 7 bases. V shed 5 bases and J 0 bases; nucleotides not matched to a gene: 4. Germline values: CDR1 SQVTM, CDR2 ANQGSEA. CDR3 size: 13 residues.

The rearrangement links TRBV2 to TRBJ1-3, with a tentative D call TRBD1 (5 bases). Trimming pared 7 bases from V and 2 bases from J, leaving 15 bases between. This CDR3 is built from 15 residues. Per germline, CDR1 SNHLY and CDR2 FYNNEI. The CDR3 nucleotides read TGTGCCAGCACCCCTCGCGGGGCACCTGGAAACACCATATATTTT. This encodes CASTPRGAPGNTIYF.

The chain is built from TRBV7-6 and TRBJ1-3; D is possibly TRBD1 (5 bases). The ends were cut back, 1 base at V and 1 base at J, with 8 bases in the middle. This CDR3 has 15 residues. Germline V gene sequence: CDR1 SGHVS, CDR2 FNYEAQ. CDR3 DNA sequence: TGTGCCAGCAGCTTAGGGGGCGCATCTGGAAACACCATATATTTT. Translated: CASSLGGASGNTIYF. The full variable domain, its missing parts supplied by reference TRBV7-6 and TRBJ1-3, is GAGVSQSPRYKVTKRGQDVALRCDPISGHVSLYWYRQALGQGPEFLTYFNYEAQQDKSGLPNDRFSAERPEGSISTLTIQRTEQRDSAMYRCASSLGGASGNTIYFGEGSWLTVV.

The gene calls are TRBV15 and TRBJ2-3; D uncertain. V was cut by 0 bases and J by 4 bases, with 5 bases left in between. The germline gives CDR1 LNHNV, CDR2 YYDKDF (reference sequence). This CDR3 is 13 amino acids long. CDR3 sequence (DNA): TGTGCCACCAGCAGAGATCGGGCAGATACGCAGTATTTT. This encodes CATSRDRADTQYF.

CDR3 DNA: TGTGCCAGCAGTGACGGCTCCTATGGCTACACCTTC. This sequence encodes CASSDGSYGYTF. The J gene is TRBJ1-2, the V gene TRBV6-4, with unresolved D. Germline-derived CDR1 and CDR2 are MRHNA and SNTAGT. The germline V and J ends were trimmed by 2 bases and 4 bases, with 5 bases remaining between them. CDR3 length equals 12 residues.

The chain uses TRBV9 and TRBJ2-3; 13 positions agree with TRBD2. There are 17 residues in the CDR3. Germline V gene sequence: CDR1 SGDLS, CDR2 YYNGEE. The V gene end was trimmed by 1 base and the J gene end by 5 bases; junction bases not matched to a gene: 7. The CDR3 is CASSVTGLAGPLDTQYF. CDR3 sequence (DNA): TGTGCCAGCAGCGTAACGGGACTAGCGGGGCCCCTAGATACGCAGTATTTT.

This clone came up a few times. The chain carries TRBV4-3 and TRBJ1-4; the D is unclear. The germline V and J ends were trimmed by 3 bases and 1 base, with 9 bases remaining between them. The CDR3 is made up of 15 amino acids. Germline assignment: CDR1 LGHNA and CDR2 YSLEER. The CDR3 reads CASSQGRETNEKLFF. CDR3 in DNA: TGCGCCAGCAGCCAGGGGAGGGAAACTAATGAAAAACTGTTTTTT.

This clone was counted between two and nine times. This chain uses TRBV19 with TRBJ1-4; 7 bases align to TRBD1. V was clipped by 9 bases and J by 3 bases; unmatched bases: 4. The CDR3 is made up of 13 amino acids. Germline V gene data show CDR1 as LNHDA and CDR2 as SQIVND (reference sequence). The DNA of the CDR3 is TGTGCCAGCGCCGGGACAGCTAATGAAAAACTGTTTTTT. Encoded protein: CASAGTANEKLFF.

In this sample, this clone turned up a few times. The CDR3 is CASSPGGGSYGYTF. The DNA of the CDR3 is TGTGCCAGCAGCCCGGGTGGAGGTTCCTATGGCTACACCTTC. This chain links TRBV7-9 with TRBJ1-2; D is undetermined. The V gene's germline CDR1 is SEHNR and CDR2 FQNEAQ (reference sequence). Deletions cut 5 bases from V and 4 bases from J, with 14 bases between. The CDR3 extends over 14 amino acids. The whole variable domain, remainder taken from reference TRBV7-9 and TRBJ1-2, is DTGVSQNPRHKITKRGQNVTFRCDPISEHNRLYWYRQTLGQGPEFLTYFQNEAQLEKSRLLSDRFSAERPKGSFSTLEIQRTEQGDSAMYLCASSPGGGSYGYTFGSGTRLTVV.

V gene TRBV27 combines with J gene TRBJ1-4; maybe TRBD1 (5 bases). Germline V gives CDR1 MNHEY, CDR2 SMNVEV (reference sequence). The CDR3 contains 16 residues. The V end lost 5 bases, the J end lost 4 bases, and 17 bases lay between the germline ends. The CDR3 DNA reads TGTGCCAGCAGTCTCTCGGGGGGGAGAAATAATGAAAAACTGTTTTTT. Its protein product is CASSLSGGRNNEKLFF.

CDR3 protein: CASSQDVAGASGANVLTF. The CDR3 nucleotides are TGTGCCAGCAGCCAAGATGTAGCGGGGGCATCTGGGGCCAACGTCCTGACTTTC. V usage is TRBV4-2 and J usage is TRBJ2-6, with 9 bases identical to TRBD2. The CDR3 runs to 18 residues. J lost 1 base, V lost 0 bases, and 4 bases had no gene match. Germline loops: CDR1 LGHNA, CDR2 YNFKEQ.

Worth noting for this clone: An end of the junction differs from the germline gene, which may be a read error. This chain joins TRBV7-9 and TRBJ1-5, with a tentative D call TRBD1 (5 bases). Germline V lookup: CDR1 SEHNR, CDR2 FQNEAQ (reference sequence). The CDR3 sequence is 16 residues long. The DNA of the CDR3 is TGTTCCAGCAGCTTAGAACAAAGGGGCGCCAATCAGCCCCAGCATTTT. As protein: CSSSLEQRGANQPQHF.

This chain joins TRBV7-2 and TRBJ1-5; the D is unclear. Trimming left V 2 bases short and J 0 bases short, with 8 bases between. This CDR3 is built from 15 residues. Germline V gene data show CDR1 as SGHTA and CDR2 as FQGNSA. The chain's CDR3 is CASSLRHFSNQPQHF. The CDR3 DNA sequence: TGTGCCAGCAGCTTACGACATTTTAGCAATCAGCCCCAGCATTTT.

This chain uses TRBV27 with TRBJ2-5; TRBD1 agrees at 8 bases. Matching the DNA end better, TRBJ2-7 makes the J call doubtful. This CDR3 spans 14 amino acids. In germline, CDR1 is MNHEY, CDR2 SMNVEV (reference sequence). Here the CDR3 DNA reads TGTGCCAGCAGTTTGGGGGGACAGGATTACGAGCAGTACTTC. Its protein product is CASSLGGQDYEQYF.

This clone occurred once. J is TRBJ2-1 and V is TRBV2; 11 bases are shared with TRBD2. The trim removed 8 bases at V and 6 bases at J, leaving 6 bases unmatched. Germline CDR1 and CDR2: SNHLY and FYNNEI. There are 14 residues in the CDR3. The CDR3 sequence is CASYIAGGANEQFF. CDR3 nucleotide sequence: TGTGCCAGCTACATAGCGGGAGGGGCCAATGAGCAGTTCTTC. Full variable domain (missing parts from reference TRBV2 and TRBJ2-1): EPEVTQTPSHQVTQMGQEVILRCVPISNHLYFYWYRQILGQKVEFLVSFYNNEISEKSEIFDDQFSVERPDGSNFTLKIRSTKLEDSAMYFCASYIAGGANEQFFGPGTRLTVL.

The V and J genes are TRBV5-5 and TRBJ2-7; TRBD1 matches 9 bases. Germline lookup yields CDR1 SGHKS and CDR2 YYEKEE (reference sequence). J gave up 4 bases and V 2 bases, and 4 bases lay outside the gene matches. The CDR3 spans 14 residues. The CDR3 bases are TGTGCCAGCAGCTTTGGGACAGGGAATTACGAGCAGTACTTC. Translated, it gives CASSFGTGNYEQYF.

This chain joins TRBV5-1 and TRBJ2-5; D may be TRBD1 (6 bases). This CDR3 has 16 amino acids. With 0 bases removed from V and 5 bases from J, the gap between germline ends came to 17 bases. Germline-derived CDR1 and CDR2 are SGHRS and YFSETQ. The DNA of the CDR3 is TGCGCCAGCAGCTTGGCCCCGGCAGGGGCCGGCGAGACCCAGTACTTC. Translating gives CASSLAPAGAGETQYF.